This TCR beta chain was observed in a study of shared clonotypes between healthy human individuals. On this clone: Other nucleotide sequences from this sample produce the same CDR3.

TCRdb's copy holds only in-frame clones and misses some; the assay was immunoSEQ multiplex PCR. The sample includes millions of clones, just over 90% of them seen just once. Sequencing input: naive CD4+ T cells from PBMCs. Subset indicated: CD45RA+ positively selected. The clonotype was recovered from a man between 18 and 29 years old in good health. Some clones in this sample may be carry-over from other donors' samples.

For the CDR3, the DNA is TGTGCCAGCAGTTCATGGACTAGCGGCTCCTACGAGCAGTACTTC. Translating gives CASSSWTSGSYEQYF. The chain has TRBV28 and TRBJ2-7; TRBD2 matches 10 bases. The CDR3 covers 15 residues. V lost 4 bases to trimming and J lost 0 bases; unmatched junction nucleotides: 3. Germline assignment: CDR1 MDHEN and CDR2 SYDVKM.